These 19 T cell receptor beta chains were all obtained from the same sample, sequenced in a study of molecular identifiers for immune sequencing clone quantification. TCRdb used MiXCR to reprocess the PCR reads, holding one entry per CDR3 protein. The table shows around 460,000 distinct CDR3 sequences, with around 23% occurring only once. The specimen sequenced was naive CD8+ T cells from blood, with Jurkat cell RNA spiked in. The subset denotes: FACS-sorted CD8+CD4-CCR7+CD45RA+ naive T cells. The receptors were gathered from a human donor in good health. Some libraries in this study had Jurkat cell RNA spiked in.

This sequence joins TRBV28 and TRBJ2-5, with a possible D match to TRBD1 (6 bases). V was cut by 5 bases and J by 1 base, with 20 bases left in between. The CDR3 totals 17 residues. The germline V gene encodes CDR1 MDHEN and CDR2 SYDVKM. Here the CDR3 DNA reads TGTGCCAGCAGTCTCATCAGAGTGGACAGAATCCAAGAGACCCAGTACTTC. This codes for CASSLIRVDRIQETQYF.

About this clonotype itself: One end of the junction fails to match germline, which may point to a read error. DNA for the CDR3: TGCGCCAGCAGCCCCCGGGACAGGGGGCACTACACTACCTCTGGGACCAACGTCCTGACTTTC. The encoded protein is CASSPRDRGHYTTSGTNVLTF. This sequence joins TRBV5-1 and TRBJ2-6; 12 nucleotides line up with TRBD1. The germline V gene encodes CDR1 SGHRS and CDR2 YFSETQ. This CDR3 is built from 21 residues.

For this clonotype: The conserved closing phenylalanine or tryptophan is absent in this CDR3, likely reflecting a read error. This chain joins TRBV12-3 or TRBV12-4 and TRBJ2-7; D gene ambiguous. The CDR3 length is 15 residues. Trimming stripped 3 bases from V and 0 bases from J, with 12 bases between. Written as DNA, the CDR3 is TGTGCCAGCAGTTTTTCCGTAACCCTCTCCTACGAGCAGTACCTC. Its protein product is CASSFSVTLSYEQYL.

The chain employs TRBV7-9 and TRBJ1-1, with D perhaps matching TRBD1 (5 bases). The CDR3 is made up of 12 amino acids. V was cut by 7 bases and J by 4 bases, with 10 bases left in between. Germline assignment: CDR1 SEHNR and CDR2 FQNEAQ (reference sequence). The CDR3 DNA reads as TGTGCCAGCACCTCGGGGCTCACTGAAGCTTTCTTT. It translates to CASTSGLTEAFF.

This clonotype showed up many times. This chain uses TRBV2 with TRBJ2-3, with D unclear. With 6 bases removed from V and 4 bases from J, the gap between germline ends came to 11 bases. CDR1 and CDR2 (germline): SNHLY, FYNNEI. The CDR3 spans 13 residues. CDR3 DNA: TGTGCCAGCAGAAGCCCCCCGGCAGATACGCAGTATTTT. This gives the protein CASRSPPADTQYF.

The gene calls are TRBV12-3 or TRBV12-4 and TRBJ1-2, with a possible D match to TRBD1 (5 bases). The CDR3 length is 13 residues. V gave up 2 bases and J gave up 8 bases, with 12 bases separating them. CDR3: CASSLNQGDGYTF. DNA for the CDR3: TGTGCCAGCAGTTTAAACCAGGGAGACGGCTACACCTTC.

The rearrangement joins TRBV11-2 to TRBJ2-1, with D possibly being TRBD1 (6 bases). The germline CDR1 and CDR2 sequences are SGHAT and FQNNGV. The length of the CDR3 is 15 residues. V gave up 5 bases and J gave up 4 bases, with 15 bases separating them. The CDR3 nucleotides read TGTGCCAGCAGCCCCAGGGGAGCGGCTTACAATGAGCAGTTCTTC. This gives the protein CASSPRGAAYNEQFF.

On this clonotype itself: The final CDR3 position lacks the conserved phenylalanine or tryptophan, pointing to a likely read error. The genes are TRBV19 and TRBJ2-3, with D tentatively TRBD2 (5 bases). The CDR3 consists of 15 residues. The germline V gene encodes CDR1 LNHDA and CDR2 SQIVND (reference sequence). Trimming removed 1 base from V and 2 bases from J, with 10 bases in between. CDR3: CASSIGSGITDTQYS. The CDR3 DNA reads TGTGCCAGTAGTATAGGATCGGGGATCACAGATACGCAGTATTCT.

The sample holds a few counts of this clonotype. The chain has TRBV4-1 and TRBJ1-1; D might be TRBD1 (6 bases). Looked up from germline, CDR1 is MGHRA and CDR2 is YSYEKL. The CDR3 spans 13 residues. Trimming left V 8 bases short and J 1 base short, with 11 bases between. The CDR3 is CASARQENTEAFF. The CDR3 DNA reads TGCGCCAGCGCACGACAGGAGAACACTGAAGCTTTCTTT.

The table lists this clonotype with a few counts. This chain joins TRBV4-3 and TRBJ2-1; D not resolved. The germline V gene has CDR1 LGHNA and CDR2 YSLEER. The CDR3 is made up of 13 amino acids. Trimming cost V 0 bases and J 8 bases, with 8 bases left between them. CDR3 region: CASSQDTGYEQFF. For the CDR3, the DNA is TGCGCCAGCAGCCAAGATACCGGGTATGAGCAGTTCTTC.

This clonotype has a count of ten or more. V and J are TRBV6-2 or TRBV6-3 and TRBJ2-7; D is possibly TRBD1 (6 bases). Trimming left V 7 bases short and J 5 bases short, with 21 bases between. Germline V gives CDR1 MNHEY, CDR2 SVGEGT. This CDR3 has 15 residues. This CDR3 is CASNTRDTSPHEQYF. In DNA form, the CDR3 reads TGTGCCAGCAACACCCGGGACACCTCACCCCACGAGCAGTACTTC.

V and J are TRBV7-9 and TRBJ2-1; TRBD2 matches at 10 bases. The CDR3 sequence is 15 residues long. Germline V gene lookup returns CDR1 SEHNR and CDR2 FQNEAQ (reference sequence). V trimming: 4 bases; J trimming: 10 bases; junction bases outside the gene matches: 10. The CDR3 DNA sequence: TGTGCCAGCAGCTGGGGACTAGCGCCCGCTTCCGAGCAGTTCTTC. It encodes CASSWGLAPASEQFF.

This rearrangement joins TRBV27 to TRBJ2-5, with 9 positions matching TRBD2. This CDR3 has 16 amino acids. The V gene end was trimmed by 2 bases and the J gene end by 9 bases; junction bases not matched to a gene: 13. Germline V gives CDR1 MNHEY, CDR2 SMNVEV (reference sequence). As DNA, the CDR3 is TGTGCCAGCAGTTTACTCCCCGGGACTAGCAACGGTCCCCAGTACTTC. Its translation is CASSLLPGTSNGPQYF.

The rearrangement joins TRBV4-3 to TRBJ2-1, with D perhaps TRBD1 (6 bases). Germline CDR1 reads LGHNA; CDR2 reads YSLEER. This CDR3 contains 15 residues. The ends were cut back, 1 base at V and 4 bases at J, with 11 bases in the middle. This CDR3 is CASSQGPDRYNEQFF. In DNA, the CDR3 is TGCGCCAGCAGCCAAGGTCCTGACAGGTACAATGAGCAGTTCTTC.

The chain employs TRBV27 and TRBJ2-3; no reliable D call. CDR3 length equals 14 residues. V was cut by 0 bases and J by 6 bases, with 10 bases left in between. Germline-derived CDR1 and CDR2 are MNHEY and SMNVEV (reference sequence). CDR3: CASSLSPDGDTQYF. As DNA, the CDR3 is TGTGCCAGCAGTTTATCCCCGGACGGCGATACGCAGTATTTT.

This clonotype was counted at least ten times. The chain combines TRBV2 with TRBJ2-4; 10 nucleotides align to TRBD2. J was trimmed by 1 base and V by 7 bases; bases with no gene match: 7. Germline V gene data show CDR1 as SNHLY and CDR2 as FYNNEI. The CDR3 contains 16 residues. CDR3: CASILAGAVAKNIQYF. In DNA, the CDR3 is TGTGCCAGCATTCTAGCGGGGGCGGTTGCCAAAAACATTCAGTACTTC.

Concerning this clonotype itself: This may arise from a read error, as a much more abundant clone is one base away. This chain links TRBV5-1 with TRBJ1-6, with D tentatively TRBD1 (5 bases). CDR1 SGHRS and CDR2 YFSETQ come from the germline V gene. The CDR3 runs 17 residues. CDR3 protein: CASSHPTTESSDSPLYF. Written as DNA, the CDR3 is TGCGCCAGCAGCCATCCCACGACAGAGTCGAGTGATTCACCCCTCTACTTT.

This clonotype was seen a handful of times. V gene TRBV6-2 or TRBV6-3 combines with J gene TRBJ2-3, with TRBD1 as a possible D gene (6 bases). V was trimmed by 1 base and J by 6 bases, leaving 14 bases between them. CDR1 is MNHEY, CDR2 SVGEGT, per germline. The CDR3 consists of 15 residues. CDR3: CASSYWDTDVDTQYF. CDR3 DNA: TGTGCCAGCAGTTACTGGGACACCGATGTGGATACGCAGTATTTT.

This clonotype was picked up a small number of times. This rearrangement joins TRBV7-2 to TRBJ2-3, with D possibly matching TRBD2 (5 bases). This CDR3 has 15 amino acids. Germline V CDR1 and CDR2: SGHTA, FQGNSA. Trimming took off 3 bases at V and 3 bases at J, with 13 bases between the two ends. The CDR3, as DNA: TGTGCCAGCAGCTTCCCGGAAGAGGGTACAGATACGCAGTATTTT. As protein: CASSFPEEGTDTQYF.